This T cell receptor beta chain derives from a study of long-term antiretroviral therapy in people with HIV. Study background: The study's earliest collections predate the 2015 immediate-ART recommendation by about a decade.

The V end was cut by 5 bases, the J end by 7 bases, with 15 bases between. The CDR3 covers 13 residues. Looked up from germline, CDR1 is SQVTM and CDR2 is ANQGSEA. Concerning this clone itself: Its antigen remains unknown.

Study-level points and caveats: Diversity increased after ART yet remained lower than in transplant donor controls. Blood sampling spanned 2004 to 2017, possibly under older ART regimens.

An immunoSEQ assay, version v3.0, was performed at survey level. Sequencing used immunoSEQ multiplex PCR; TCRdb keeps in-frame clones, though not all of them. The table lists tens of thousands of clones, about 95% of them singletons. Sequences were derived from unsorted PBMCs, sampled more than 6 years after starting antiretroviral therapy. The TCR was taken from a young man with HIV. V and J are TRBV29-1 and TRBJ2-1; D gene uncertain. The CDR3 sequence: CSVCLGSWNEQFF. The CDR3, as DNA: TGCAGCGTTTGCCTGGGGTCATGGAATGAGCAGTTCTTC.